This TCR beta chain was profiled in a study of memory CD4+ T cells and cytomegalovirus serostatus (dated 2019 in TCRdb). For the wider study: The 33 healthy Belgian adults in the cohort included 9 who were CMV seropositive and approximately 25 who were CMV seronegative. To replicate a published TCR-based CMV serostatus classifier, the researchers sequenced the CD4+ memory TCRbeta repertoires of a Belgian cohort whose cytomegalovirus serostatus was known. The study at large found these results: The results were interpreted as suggesting that the CMV-associated TCR signature is mostly present in the CD4+ memory repertoire. Unlike the original study, which covered naive and memory CD4+ and CD8+ populations, the Belgian study sequenced only CD4+CD45RO+ memory cells. On the Belgian cohort, the classifier built on the original framework reached a median bootstrapped AUC of roughly 0.96, with a 95% CI of 0.76-1.00. Among the roughly 160 previously reported CMV-associated TCRbeta sequences, 67 showed up in the CD4+ memory repertoires, with each one found in between one and five individuals. CMV serostatus prediction reached a median bootstrapped AUC of approximately 0.95 with the original framework and around 0.91 with a US-trained random forest.

The germline V gene supplies CDR1 MGHDK and CDR2 SYGVNS. The junction carries 16 bases between V and J, which are trimmed by 4 bases and 0 bases respectively. The CDR3, cysteine through phenylalanine, is 16 amino acids long. CDR3 DNA is the only sequence kept; it has 48 bases, read in frame from the first base. A FACSAria II was used to sort memory CD4+ T cells, defined as single viable CD3+CD4+CD8-CD45RO+ cells. CMV serostatus was assessed using a Roche Elecsys assay, by which serum IgG against CMV pp150, pp28, p38 and p52 was detected. After the samples were thawed, total CD4+ T cells were enriched through positive selection using CD4 magnetic microbeads. The samples came from a separate study whose specific focus was interrogating the CD4+ T cell memory repertoire. Peripheral blood mononuclear cells were isolated and cryopreserved following standard operating procedures; serum was stored at -80 °C. CD3-PerCP (BW264/56), CD4-APC (RPA-T4), CD45RO-PE (UCHT1) and CD8-Pacific Orange (3B5) antibodies were used for staining, and non-viable cells were excluded with Sytox blue.

As to this clone: It lacks a known antigen. Base quality data are lacking; no much larger clone is found one base away.

The Quick-DNA Microprep Kit was used to extract genomic DNA from the sorted cells. Amplification of TCRbeta DNA was done with the immunoSEQ hsTCRbeta kit, following the protocol from the manufacturer. An Illumina MiSeq instrument was used to sequence the TCRbeta libraries. Under the source paper's analysis protocol: Once out-of-frame sequences had been removed, a few million distinct TCRbeta sequences were left, which works out to an average of about 66,813 per individual. Each individual was scored according to the count of 150 to 200 previously reported CMV-associated TCRbeta sequences and the total productive distinct TCRbeta count. A beta-binomial model was reimplemented in Python, and scikit-learn random forests with default parameters were trained on data from the US cohort. Classifier performance on the Belgian cohort was summarized as median AUC with percentile confidence intervals over 10,000 bootstrap iterations. TCRdb took over this immuneACCESS table, retaining in-frame rearrangements with V and J assigned. Such tables are incomplete; in checked studies, under half of the missing clones stem from an unresolved V gene, and the remainder is unexplained. That table supplies the V and J calls and clone size; D and trimming were determined from the DNA. The sample table holds some 52,000 clones, of which around three quarters were seen once. Together, the top ten hold roughly 1.5% of the sample.

This clonotype originated in an adult in good health and CMV-seronegative. The specimen sequenced was memory CD4+ T cells from blood. The rearranged chain carries TRBV25-1 and TRBJ2-7; the D gene assignment is perhaps TRBD1 or TRBD2, with each matching 5 bases. The sequenced DNA is TGTGCCAGCAGTGCAATGAGAGGGGTTGGCTCCTACGAGCAGTACTTC. This yields the protein CASSAMRGVGSYEQYF.